This T cell receptor beta chain was obtained from a study of T cell repertoires in cytomegalovirus infection. For the study at large: Selection of CMV epitopes for the study included recently identified HLA-C-restricted and well-studied HLA-B-restricted ones. Public TCR beta signatures were indicative of both CMV infection and a matching HLA type.

Note on this clonotype: Antigen specificity is unknown.

CDR1 ENHRY and CDR2 SYGVKD come from the germline V gene. The CDR3 runs to 15 residues. V was trimmed by 0 bases and J by 3 bases, leaving 11 bases between them. Each CDR3 protein is one row after TCRdb ran MiXCR on the reads. The table lists roughly 990,000 distinct CDR3 sequences, approximately 32% of them singletons. Study observations and caveats: Cumulative public TCR beta family frequency identified carriers of CMV plus the relevant HLA. The study found HLA-C-restricted CMV-specific TCR beta clonotypes dominating the ex vivo response.

V and J are TRBV10-3 and TRBJ2-5; D remains ambiguous. The source is a human donor in good health (CMV status not recorded). Some clones in this sample may be carry-over from other donors' samples. The sample in question was cultured CD8+ T cells from PBMCs, obtained from culture after CMV antigen stimulation. This CDR3 reads CAISESLGREETQYF. The CDR3 bases are TGTGCCATCAGTGAGTCGCTGGGAAGGGAAGAGACCCAGTACTTC.